The sequence of this T cell receptor beta chain was determined in a study of T cells in localized non-small cell lung cancer. Points from the study as a whole: The study detected a median approximately 55 of the top 100 tumor clones in adjacent lung. Peak T cell clonality was found in uninvolved adjacent lung, exceeding tumor.

Generated by immunoSEQ multiplex PCR, the TCRdb table keeps only in-frame clones and is missing some. The sample contains 25,000 to 30,000 clones, 92% of which appear only once. With regard to this clone: As yet, its antigen is unknown.

Germline CDR1 is SGHTA and CDR2 is FQGNSA. V lost 6 bases to trimming and J lost 3 bases; unmatched junction nucleotides: 3. CDR3 length: 13 residues. Material: peripheral blood mononuclear cells, obtained before any cancer treatment. The chain uses TRBV7-2 and TRBJ2-7; 9 bases agree with TRBD1. This receptor was obtained from a woman aged 40-75 years with stage III lung adenocarcinoma. CDR3: CASRQGQGYEQYF. The CDR3 DNA is TGTGCCAGCAGACAGGGACAGGGCTACGAGCAGTACTTC.